This entry lists 4 T cell receptor beta chains sequenced from one sample in a study of regulatory T cells in long-lasting Graves disease. Regarding time point: persistent/refractory GD, antithyroid drugs over 5 years with positive TRAb. Researchers made the TCR library from RNA that was extracted from PBMCs. iRepertoire HTBI primers and Arm-PCR of CDR3 regions built TCR beta libraries. TCRdb reprocessed the multiplex PCR reads with MiXCR, giving one entry per CDR3 protein. The repertoire holds around 400,000 distinct CDR3 sequences, with 20% to 30% as singletons. The material was peripheral blood mononuclear cells (PBMCs), obtained when the disease was refractory, from a patient treated with antithyroid drugs. All receptors come from a female donor with Graves disease.

As for this clonotype: A much larger clone sits a single nucleotide away, making a read error possible. This chain connects TRBV6-1 to TRBJ2-5, with D uncertain. Germline-derived CDR1 and CDR2 are MNHNS and SASEGT. The ends were cut back, 6 bases at V and 5 bases at J, with 19 bases in the middle. The CDR3 is made up of 15 amino acids. The CDR3 sequence is CASSHPSTGYETQYF. CDR3 nucleotides: TGTGCCAGCAGCCACCCCTCGACTGGTTACGAGACCCAGTACTTC.

In its sample, this clonotype was seen a few times. The CDR3 coding sequence is TGTGCCAGCAGTTCCGGGACAGGGATTATCGAGCAGTACTTC. As protein: CASSSGTGIIEQYF. The chain employs TRBV28 and TRBJ2-7; 9 bases match TRBD1. Trimming cost V 4 bases and J 6 bases; bases outside gene matches: 7. The CDR3 has 14 residues. Germline CDR1 and CDR2: MDHEN and SYDVKM. The whole variable domain, filled in from reference TRBV28 and TRBJ2-7, reads DVKVTQSSRYLVKRTGEKVFLECVQDMDHENMFWYRQDPGLGLRLIYFSYDVKMKEKGDIPEGYSVSREKKERFSLILESASTNQTSMYLCASSSGTGIIEQYFGPGTRLTVT.

This clonotype was counted between two and nine times. The chain joins TRBV7-3 to TRBJ1-1; weak D call: TRBD1 (5 bases). Germline loops: CDR1 SGHTA, CDR2 FQGTGA. Trimming removed 4 bases from V and 1 base from J, with 16 bases in between. The CDR3 loop spans 16 amino acids. CDR3 nucleotide sequence: TGTGCCAGCAGCTCGCAGCCGGGACTCAGGAACACTGAAGCTTTCTTT. Translating it yields CASSSQPGLRNTEAFF.

The chain has TRBV4-3 and TRBJ2-5; no reliable D call. Per germline, CDR1 LGHNA and CDR2 YSLEER. V lost 4 bases and J 7 bases, leaving 4 bases between the germline ends. The CDR3 contains 10 residues. CDR3 amino acids: CASSPLTQYF. CDR3 sequence (DNA): TGCGCCAGCAGCCCCTTGACCCAGTACTTC.